One TCR beta chain is described in this entry. This clonotype appeared many times. Its antigen is not yet known. Per-nucleotide qualities are absent, and no much larger clonotype sits a single base away. The data stem from a study of CD8+CD57+ T cells in acquired aplastic anemia (dated by TCRdb to 2017 to 2018). Turning to the overall study: A mean of around 3 ug of DNA, ranging from about 0.2 to 27.4 ug, was extracted from sorted CD4+ and CD8+ cells. Mean read counts for healthy donor samples were 10 million to 10.8 million for CD4+ cells and under 14 million for CD8+ cells. General study outcomes and caveats: Twenty-nine CD8+ CDR3 sequences were found to be shared between patients and controls, but these sequences appeared to be highly expressed in patients and within the immunodominant clones of the patients. Patients and healthy controls showed no significant difference in CD8+ Simpson's diversity (P=0.060).

In the study, sorted CD4+ and CD8+ blood T cells from patients with severe aplastic anemia and from healthy subjects underwent deep sequencing of TCR repertoires. Ficoll-Paque density gradient centrifugation was used to isolate peripheral blood mononuclear cells. CD4+ and CD8+ T cells were sorted by FACS or magnetic beads before DNA extraction. Based on the germline V gene, the CDR1 and CDR2 sequences are LGHNA and YSLEER. V is cut by 4 bases and J by 6 bases, and the space between the germline ends is 13 bases. The CDR3 runs 13 residues from the cysteine to the phenylalanine. Left in the record is the CDR3 DNA by itself, 39 bases read in frame from the first base. Profiling of TCR beta VDJ combinations and CDR3 sequences used genomic DNA as the template. An Illumina HiSeq 2000 was used for TCR repertoire sequencing. Processing in the source paper ran as follows. TRBV/TRBJ rearrangement plots, CDR3 size and DJ length profiles, and Simpson's diversity index were used to evaluate the repertoires. The immunodominant clone was defined as the most abundant DNA sequence in deep sequencing data. CDR3 amino acid sequences were screened for sharing across subjects and compared with published repertoires and the VDJdb database. The raw public reads went through TCRdb reprocessing: fastp at Q25, MiXCR clone calling, in-frame beta chains kept. Records with the same CDR3 protein are collapsed into one entry carrying the most frequent genes and DNA. V and J calls and clone size were set by TCRdb, not the authors. The sample yields about 190,000 distinct CDR3 sequences; around half were counted once. The top ten hold more than 15% of the sample.

Sequences were obtained from sorted CD4+, CD8+, or CD8+CD57+ T cells (not recorded which) from PBMCs. The TCR originated in a human donor in good health, serving as a control. This receptor chain uses TRBV4-3 and TRBJ2-7; the D region is possibly TRBD1 or TRBD2, each matching across 7 bases. The CDR3 is CASSPQGGIEQYF. The DNA sequence reads TGCGCCAGCAGCCCCCAGGGGGGGATCGAGCAGTACTTC.